These T cell receptor beta chains were read from a single sample in a study of long-term antiretroviral therapy in people with HIV. TCRdb's table, derived via immunoSEQ multiplex PCR, lists solely in-frame clones and lacks some. Among some 35,000 clones listed, approximately 95% were seen once. This material consisted of unsorted PBMCs, taken 5.1 years after starting antiretroviral therapy. The receptors were sampled from a woman aged 50 to 65 with HIV. Both conserved end residues are part of each CDR3. D genes are given only for firm matches. Not all rows give a size; the values are once, few, many and, for expanded clones, a class.

d_gene,v_gene,j_gene,abundance,CDR3aa,CDR3nt
.,TRBV5-5,TRBJ2-1,.,CASSLGPDNEQFF,TGTGCCAGCAGCTTGGGACCTGACAATGAGCAGTTCTTC
TRBD2,TRBV6-6,TRBJ2-5,.,CASIDAAGEETQYF,TGTGCCAGCATTGACGCAGCGGGGGAAGAGACCCAGTACTTC
.,TRBV7-9,TRBJ2-2,.,CASSFGQGNTGELFF,TGTGCCAGCAGCTTTGGTCAGGGTAACACCGGGGAGCTGTTTTTT
.,TRBV6-9,TRBJ2-3,few,CASRFSDTQYF,TGTGCCAGTCGGTTTTCAGATACGCAGTATTTT
.,TRBV27,TRBJ1-2,.,CASSFSEGPEGGGYTF,TGTGCCAGCAGTTTTTCCGAGGGGCCGGAGGGGGGTGGCTACACCTTC
.,TRBV11-1,TRBJ2-3,.,CASSPRGLAVRTDTQYF,TGTGCCAGCAGCCCCCGGGGATTAGCGGTTCGCACAGATACGCAGTATTTT
.,TRBV13,TRBJ2-1,.,CASSLGGLANNEQFF,TGTGCCAGCAGCTTAGGGGGCCTCGCCAACAATGAGCAGTTCTTC
.,TRBV11-2,TRBJ1-1,.,CASSFTEEGTEAFF,TGTGCCAGCAGCTTCACAGAGGAAGGCACTGAAGCTTTCTTT
.,TRBV6-5,TRBJ1-3,once,CASSYSLTDSGNTIYF,TGTGCCAGCAGTTACTCTCTGACAGACTCTGGAAACACCATATATTTT
TRBD2,TRBV7-2,TRBJ2-1,.,CASSFGLGGGSSYNEQFF,TGTGCCAGCAGCTTCGGACTTGGCGGGGGGAGCTCCTACAATGAGCAGTTCTTC
TRBD1,TRBV7-6,TRBJ1-2,.,CASSPRGQGARGYTF,TGTGCCAGCAGCCCACGGGGCCAGGGGGCGAGGGGCTACACCTTC
.,TRBV7-2,TRBJ1-2,.,CASSRVGGNGYTF,TGTGCCAGCAGCCGAGTTGGAGGGAATGGCTACACCTTC
.,TRBV10-1,TRBJ1-3,.,CASSDTGTGNTIYF,TGCGCCAGCAGTGATACAGGGACTGGAAACACCATATATTTT
.,TRBV2,TRBJ2-2,.,CASSDPGGPTGTGELFF,TGTGCCAGCAGTGATCCCGGGGGGCCTACGGGCACCGGGGAGCTGTTTTTT
.,TRBV9,TRBJ1-4,.,CASSAGGLNEKLFF,TGTGCCAGCAGCGCGGGGGGGCTGAATGAAAAACTGTTTTTT
.,TRBV11-2,TRBJ2-7,.,CASSFGGGYYEQYF,TGTGCCAGCAGCTTCGGTGGGGGCTACTACGAGCAGTACTTC
.,TRBV4-3,TRBJ2-6,.,CASSHTGWGGSGANVLTF,TGCGCCAGCAGCCATACAGGGTGGGGTGGCTCTGGGGCCAACGTCCTGACTTTC
.,TRBV30,TRBJ1-2,.,CAWDRPPSPYGYTF,TGTGCCTGGGACAGGCCACCTTCCCCCTATGGCTACACCTTC
.,TRBV10-3,TRBJ1-2,.,CAISDLQTYGYTF,TGTGCCATCAGTGATCTCCAAACCTATGGCTACACCTTC
TRBD1,TRBV19,TRBJ1-4,.,CASSTGGTVATNEKLFF,TGTGCCAGTAGTACAGGGGGGACAGTTGCAACTAATGAAAAACTGTTTTTT
TRBD1,TRBV2,TRBJ2-1,.,CASTADRGGNEQFF,TGTGCCAGCACGGCAGACAGGGGGGGCAATGAGCAGTTCTTC
.,TRBV2,TRBJ1-6,.,CASKRGDQNSPLHF,TGTGCCAGCAAAAGAGGGGACCAGAATTCACCCCTCCACTTT
TRBD1,TRBV5-8,TRBJ1-2,once,CASSLALDRGMYGYTF,TGTGCCAGCAGCTTGGCGCTGGACAGGGGAATGTATGGCTACACCTTC
.,TRBV6-6,TRBJ2-2,.,CASIWGRGDTGELFF,TGTGCCAGCATATGGGGGCGAGGGGACACCGGGGAGCTGTTTTTT
TRBD1,TRBV12-5,TRBJ1-2,.,CASGSGTGDGYTF,TGTGCTAGTGGTTCCGGGACAGGGGACGGCTACACCTTC
TRBD2,TRBV10-1,TRBJ2-3,.,CASSERDYPPDTQYF,TGCGCCAGCAGTGAGAGGGACTACCCCCCAGATACGCAGTATTTT
.,TRBV7-2,TRBJ1-2,.,CASSKTGSGYGYTF,TGTGCCAGCAGCAAAACAGGGAGTGGCTATGGCTACACCTTC
.,TRBV5-1,TRBJ2-1,.,CASSLMPTGSYNEQFF,TGCGCCAGCAGCTTGATGCCGACAGGCTCCTACAATGAGCAGTTCTTC
.,TRBV5-1,TRBJ1-2,.,CASSSNQGSYGYTF,TGCGCCAGCAGCTCCAACCAGGGGAGCTATGGCTACACCTTC
TRBD1,TRBV5-1,TRBJ2-2,.,CASSAPTGPTGELFF,TGCGCCAGCAGCGCACCGACAGGGCCCACCGGGGAGCTGTTTTTT
.,TRBV4-2,TRBJ1-3,.,CASSQDGLQLVSGNTIYF,TGTGCCAGCAGCCAAGACGGGTTACAGCTTGTCTCTGGAAACACCATATATTTT
.,TRBV6-5,TRBJ2-2,.,CASRTGSGELFF,TGTGCCAGCAGAACAGGGTCTGGGGAGCTGTTTTTT
.,TRBV18,TRBJ2-2,.,CASSPASEGELFF,TGTGCCAGCTCACCAGCTTCAGAAGGGGAGCTGTTTTTT
TRBD1,TRBV30,TRBJ2-7,.,CAWNRDRGPEQYF,TGTGCCTGGAATCGGGACAGGGGGCCCGAGCAGTACTTC
.,TRBV5-1,TRBJ1-3,.,CASSPGLRPGWDTIYF,TGCGCCAGCAGCCCGGGTCTGAGACCGGGCTGGGACACCATATATTTT
.,TRBV6-1,TRBJ1-1,.,CASIGAPMNTEAFF,TGTGCCAGCATAGGGGCCCCCATGAACACTGAAGCTTTCTTT
.,TRBV4-3,TRBJ1-3,.,CASSQGYSGNTIYF,TGCGCCAGCAGCCAAGGGTACTCTGGAAACACCATATATTTT
.,TRBV9,TRBJ1-2,.,CASSLTGSNYGYTF,TGTGCCAGCAGCCTTACAGGAAGTAACTATGGCTACACCTTC
TRBD1,TRBV19,TRBJ1-5,.,CASSIMTGGRNSNQPQHF,TGTGCCAGTAGTATAATGACAGGGGGCCGTAATAGCAATCAGCCCCAGCATTTT
.,TRBV7-3,TRBJ2-1,.,CASSLTRAGFGNEQFF,TGTGCCAGCAGCTTAACCCGGGCAGGTTTCGGGAATGAGCAGTTCTTC
TRBD1,TRBV27,TRBJ2-1,.,CASSHRGRGPEQFF,TGTGCCAGCAGTCACAGGGGGCGAGGTCCTGAGCAGTTCTTC
TRBD2,TRBV7-3,TRBJ2-7,.,CASSLAGSYEQYF,TGTGCCAGCAGCCTAGCGGGGTCGTACGAGCAGTACTTC
.,TRBV2,TRBJ2-7,.,CASTRAPSGEQYF,TGTGCCAGCACCCGTGCGCCTTCGGGCGAGCAGTACTTC
.,TRBV7-9,TRBJ1-4,.,CASSTRTPGTNEKLFF,TGTGCCAGCAGCACGCGGACTCCCGGCACTAATGAAAAACTGTTTTTT
TRBD2,TRBV7-3,TRBJ2-7,.,CASSPGSGGSSYEQYF,TGTGCCAGCAGCCCAGGGTCGGGGGGGAGCTCCTACGAGCAGTACTTC